This is a list of T cell receptor beta chains from one sample in a study of blood T cells in healthy people across ages. MiXCR was run by TCRdb on the 5' RACE reads, yielding one entry per CDR3 protein. This repertoire shows hundreds of thousands of distinct CDR3 sequences, 49% found once; its top ten account for approximately 32%. The sample consisted of blood. The receptors were gathered from a woman in her sixties in good health. Each CDR3 is given with its conserved first and last residue. A D gene is named only where the DNA matches it firmly. Clone size is stated in some rows and not others, as once, few, many or a class when expanded.

clone_size: NA
v_call: TRBV12-3/TRBV12-4
d_call: NA
j_call: TRBJ1-2
cdr3_nt: TGTGCCAGCAGTTCTGGCGGATGGGATGGCTACACCTTC
cdr3_aa: CASSSGGWDGYTF

clone_size: NA
v_call: TRBV5-1
d_call: TRBD2
j_call: TRBJ2-5
cdr3_nt: TGCGCCAGCAGCGCGACTAGCGGGAGAGAGACCCAGTACTTC
cdr3_aa: CASSATSGRETQYF

clone_size: few
v_call: TRBV28
d_call: TRBD1
j_call: TRBJ2-7
cdr3_nt: TGTGCCAGCAGTTCCGGGACAGGGACGCGCGAGCAGTACTTC
cdr3_aa: CASSSGTGTREQYF

clone_size: once
v_call: TRBV5-4
d_call: NA
j_call: TRBJ2-7
cdr3_nt: TGTGCCAGCAGCTTGTCCAAAACGGGATCCTACGAGCAGTACTTC
cdr3_aa: CASSLSKTGSYEQYF

clone_size: NA
v_call: TRBV24-1
d_call: NA
j_call: TRBJ2-2
cdr3_nt: TGTGCCACCAGTGATTCTGGGATTGGAACCGGGGAGCTGTTTTTT
cdr3_aa: CATSDSGIGTGELFF

clone_size: few
v_call: TRBV7-3
d_call: TRBD2
j_call: TRBJ2-7
cdr3_nt: TGTGCCAGCAGCCGGGGTGCTAGCGGCTACAATGAGCAGTACTTC
cdr3_aa: CASSRGASGYNEQYF

clone_size: NA
v_call: TRBV30
d_call: NA
j_call: TRBJ2-5
cdr3_nt: TGTGCCTGGAGTGAGGACGGTCGGAGAGAGTACTTC
cdr3_aa: CAWSEDGRREYF

clone_size: NA
v_call: TRBV20-1
d_call: TRBD1
j_call: TRBJ1-2
cdr3_nt: TGCAGTGCTTCCCTGCCGGGACAGAACTATGGCTACACCTTC
cdr3_aa: CSASLPGQNYGYTF

clone_size: NA
v_call: TRBV7-3
d_call: TRBD2
j_call: TRBJ2-1
cdr3_nt: TGTGCCAGCAGCCCAGGACTAGCGGGAGGAACGGAGCAGTTCTTC
cdr3_aa: CASSPGLAGGTEQFF

clone_size: few
v_call: TRBV2
d_call: NA
j_call: TRBJ2-5
cdr3_nt: TGTGCCAGCAGTAGCGGGACAGGAGGTTCCAATGAGCAGTACTTC
cdr3_aa: CASSSGTGGSNEQYF

clone_size: NA
v_call: TRBV4-3
d_call: NA
j_call: TRBJ2-7
cdr3_nt: TGCGCCAGCACGGGGAGCTCCTACGAGCAGTACTTC
cdr3_aa: CASTGSSYEQYF

clone_size: many
v_call: TRBV20-1
d_call: NA
j_call: TRBJ2-7
cdr3_nt: TGCAGTGCTAGAGAGTCCACAGCCGAGCAGTACTTC
cdr3_aa: CSARESTAEQYF

clone_size: NA
v_call: TRBV20-1
d_call: NA
j_call: TRBJ2-1
cdr3_nt: TGCAGTGCCAAACCCGCCGGACTTAATGAGCAGTTCTTC
cdr3_aa: CSAKPAGLNEQFF

clone_size: NA
v_call: TRBV29-1
d_call: NA
j_call: TRBJ2-5
cdr3_nt: TGCAGCGTTGAAGACGGCCTCGTGGGGGATGAGACCCAGTACTTC
cdr3_aa: CSVEDGLVGDETQYF

clone_size: once
v_call: TRBV28
d_call: NA
j_call: TRBJ2-7
cdr3_nt: TGTGCCAGCAGAGGGGCTAAAAACTACGAGCAGTACTTC
cdr3_aa: CASRGAKNYEQYF

clone_size: many
v_call: TRBV7-2
d_call: TRBD2
j_call: TRBJ2-7
cdr3_nt: TGTGCCAGCAGCTTGAGCGGGGCGATTTACGAGCAGTACTTC
cdr3_aa: CASSLSGAIYEQYF

clone_size: NA
v_call: TRBV28
d_call: NA
j_call: TRBJ2-7
cdr3_nt: TGTGCCACCGGCCTGTTCTACGAGCAGTACTTC
cdr3_aa: CATGLFYEQYF

clone_size: NA
v_call: TRBV7-2
d_call: NA
j_call: TRBJ2-3
cdr3_nt: TGTGCCAGCAGCTCAAACCGGGCCTCTCGTGGGGCAGATACGCAGTATTTT
cdr3_aa: CASSSNRASRGADTQYF

clone_size: NA
v_call: TRBV13
d_call: NA
j_call: TRBJ2-3
cdr3_nt: TGTGCCAGCAGCCTGGGTAGGATCACAGATACGCAGTATTTT
cdr3_aa: CASSLGRITDTQYF

clone_size: NA
v_call: TRBV3-1
d_call: NA
j_call: TRBJ2-5
cdr3_nt: TGTGCCAGCAGCCGGGCTGGACAGCAAGAGACCCAGTACTTC
cdr3_aa: CASSRAGQQETQYF

clone_size: many
v_call: TRBV4-3
d_call: TRBD2
j_call: TRBJ2-1
cdr3_nt: TGCGCCAGCAGCCAAAAAGGGACTAGCGGGAGAAATGAGCAGTTCTTC
cdr3_aa: CASSQKGTSGRNEQFF

clone_size: NA
v_call: TRBV6-2/TRBV6-3
d_call: NA
j_call: TRBJ2-1
cdr3_nt: TGTGCCAGCAGTTACTCGAGGGTAAGAGAGCAGTTCTTC
cdr3_aa: CASSYSRVREQFF

clone_size: NA
v_call: TRBV7-3
d_call: NA
j_call: TRBJ2-1
cdr3_nt: TGTGCCAGCAGACCCACTCGGACCGACAACAATGAGCAGTTCTTC
cdr3_aa: CASRPTRTDNNEQFF

clone_size: NA
v_call: TRBV18
d_call: NA
j_call: TRBJ2-7
cdr3_nt: TGTGCCAGCTCACCTACCAGGGGATCGCACGAGCAGTACTTC
cdr3_aa: CASSPTRGSHEQYF

clone_size: once
v_call: TRBV12-3/TRBV12-4
d_call: NA
j_call: TRBJ2-7
cdr3_nt: TGTGCCAGCAGTTCCGGGAGTTTAGGTGAGCAGTACTTC
cdr3_aa: CASSSGSLGEQYF

clone_size: few
v_call: TRBV20-1
d_call: TRBD2
j_call: TRBJ2-7
cdr3_nt: TGCAGTGCTAGACTAGCGGGCGTCTCCTACGAGCAGTACTTC
cdr3_aa: CSARLAGVSYEQYF

clone_size: few
v_call: TRBV11-3
d_call: TRBD1
j_call: TRBJ2-7
cdr3_nt: TGTGCCAGCAGCTCCGGGACAGGGACGGGCGAGCAGTACTTC
cdr3_aa: CASSSGTGTGEQYF

clone_size: NA
v_call: TRBV5-4
d_call: NA
j_call: TRBJ2-3
cdr3_nt: TGTGCCAGCAGCCATGACAGTCAAACTACGCAGTATTTT
cdr3_aa: CASSHDSQTTQYF

clone_size: few
v_call: TRBV7-2
d_call: TRBD2
j_call: TRBJ2-5
cdr3_nt: TGTGCCAGCAGCTTAGACAGCGGGATTGGGCAGTACTTC
cdr3_aa: CASSLDSGIGQYF

clone_size: many
v_call: TRBV21-1
d_call: NA
j_call: TRBJ2-7
cdr3_nt: TGTGCCAGCAGCAAACCCACGCCACTAGCGGGGAGCTCCTACGAGCAGTACTTC
cdr3_aa: CASSKPTPLAGSSYEQYF

clone_size: NA
v_call: TRBV6-5
d_call: NA
j_call: TRBJ2-7
cdr3_nt: TGTGCCAGCAGTCTCCAGGGGAATTTACACGAGCAGTACTTC
cdr3_aa: CASSLQGNLHEQYF

clone_size: NA
v_call: TRBV7-3
d_call: TRBD2
j_call: TRBJ2-5
cdr3_nt: TGTGCCAGCAGCTCCCATAGCGGGAGCGCAGAGACCCAGTACTTC
cdr3_aa: CASSSHSGSAETQYF

clone_size: NA
v_call: TRBV5-1
d_call: TRBD2
j_call: TRBJ2-1
cdr3_nt: TGCGCCAGCAGCTTGGAGGCTAGCGGGAGGCCCTACAATGAGCAGTTCTTC
cdr3_aa: CASSLEASGRPYNEQFF

clone_size: few
v_call: TRBV29-1
d_call: NA
j_call: TRBJ2-3
cdr3_nt: TGCAGCGTCCGTAGGCGGTGGTCCCCAGATACGCAGTATTTT
cdr3_aa: CSVRRRWSPDTQYF

clone_size: few
v_call: TRBV20-1
d_call: NA
j_call: TRBJ2-5
cdr3_nt: TGCAGTGCTCCCCACATAGGGTTACAAGAGACCCAGTACTTC
cdr3_aa: CSAPHIGLQETQYF

clone_size: few
v_call: TRBV5-6
d_call: NA
j_call: TRBJ1-2
cdr3_nt: TGTGCCAGCAGCTGGGAACAGAACTATGGCTACACCTTC
cdr3_aa: CASSWEQNYGYTF

clone_size: few
v_call: TRBV29-1
d_call: TRBD2
j_call: TRBJ2-3
cdr3_nt: TGCAGCGTTGGAGGGGGACTAGCTCCCGGTGATACGCAGTATTTT
cdr3_aa: CSVGGGLAPGDTQYF

clone_size: NA
v_call: TRBV2
d_call: TRBD1
j_call: TRBJ2-2
cdr3_nt: TGTGCCAGCAGCGAACAGGGGTACAGCGGGGAGCTGTTTTTT
cdr3_aa: CASSEQGYSGELFF

clone_size: NA
v_call: TRBV5-4
d_call: TRBD1
j_call: TRBJ1-6
cdr3_nt: TGTGCCAGCAGCACCCGACAGGGGGCGAGCTCCTATAATTCACCCCTCCACTTT
cdr3_aa: CASSTRQGASSYNSPLHF

clone_size: NA
v_call: TRBV4-2
d_call: NA
j_call: TRBJ2-1
cdr3_nt: TGTGCCAGCAGCCAAGACCCCCTGTATGGTGAGCAGTTCTTC
cdr3_aa: CASSQDPLYGEQFF

clone_size: NA
v_call: TRBV20-1
d_call: TRBD2
j_call: TRBJ2-1
cdr3_nt: TGCAGTGCTATAGCGGGTAATGGCCATGAGCAGTTCTTC
cdr3_aa: CSAIAGNGHEQFF

clone_size: NA
v_call: TRBV9
d_call: TRBD1
j_call: TRBJ1-2
cdr3_nt: TGTGCCAGCAGCGTAGGAACAGGGGGCCTCACCTTC
cdr3_aa: CASSVGTGGLTF

clone_size: few
v_call: TRBV7-2
d_call: TRBD2
j_call: TRBJ2-1
cdr3_nt: TGTGCCAGCAGCTTATTGGTAGCGGGAGGGCCGGGGGATGAGCAGTTCTTC
cdr3_aa: CASSLLVAGGPGDEQFF

clone_size: few
v_call: TRBV28
d_call: TRBD1
j_call: TRBJ1-2
cdr3_nt: TGTGCCAGCAGCAAAAGGGACAGGCACGGCTACACCTTC
cdr3_aa: CASSKRDRHGYTF

clone_size: NA
v_call: TRBV20-1
d_call: TRBD2
j_call: TRBJ2-5
cdr3_nt: TGCAGTGCTAGCGGGAGGGTGAACAATGAGCAGTACTTC
cdr3_aa: CSASGRVNNEQYF

clone_size: NA
v_call: TRBV7-2
d_call: TRBD1
j_call: TRBJ2-1
cdr3_nt: TGTGCCAGCAGCTCGACAGGGGACGGCTACAATGAGCAGTTCTTC
cdr3_aa: CASSSTGDGYNEQFF

clone_size: NA
v_call: TRBV7-9
d_call: NA
j_call: TRBJ1-2
cdr3_nt: TGTGCCAGCAGCGCTAAGGATGGCTACACCTTC
cdr3_aa: CASSAKDGYTF

clone_size: few
v_call: TRBV10-3
d_call: NA
j_call: TRBJ2-1
cdr3_nt: TGTGCCATCAGTGAGTCGAGGACACTTGCTGCCAATGAGCAGTTCTTC
cdr3_aa: CAISESRTLAANEQFF

clone_size: few
v_call: TRBV5-6
d_call: TRBD2
j_call: TRBJ2-1
cdr3_nt: TGTGCCAGCAGCTTCTCTGAGCGGGAGTTCTACAATGAGCAGTTCTTC
cdr3_aa: CASSFSEREFYNEQFF

clone_size: NA
v_call: TRBV12-3/TRBV12-4
d_call: TRBD1
j_call: TRBJ1-2
cdr3_nt: TGTGCCAGCAGTTTAACCGGGACAGGGGCTAAAATCGGAGGCTACACCTTC
cdr3_aa: CASSLTGTGAKIGGYTF

clone_size: NA
v_call: TRBV27
d_call: TRBD2
j_call: TRBJ2-3
cdr3_nt: TGTGCCAGCAGTTTCGCCCAACTAGCGGGAAGACCAGATACGCAGTATTTT
cdr3_aa: CASSFAQLAGRPDTQYF

clone_size: few
v_call: TRBV9
d_call: TRBD1
j_call: TRBJ2-3
cdr3_nt: TGTGCCAGCAGGGGGACAGGGGGAGATACGCAGTATTTT
cdr3_aa: CASRGTGGDTQYF

clone_size: NA
v_call: TRBV10-3
d_call: NA
j_call: TRBJ2-6
cdr3_nt: TGTGCCATCAGTGATCCGGGCAGGGGGGCTTTAGGGGCCAACGTCCTGACTTTC
cdr3_aa: CAISDPGRGALGANVLTF

clone_size: NA
v_call: TRBV20-1
d_call: NA
j_call: TRBJ1-1
cdr3_nt: TGCAGTCAGAAGGGGTTATACACTGAAGCTTTCTTT
cdr3_aa: CSQKGLYTEAFF

clone_size: NA
v_call: TRBV28
d_call: NA
j_call: TRBJ2-3
cdr3_nt: TGTGCCAGCAGTCCGGCTGGGTTTGGCACAGATACGCAGTATTTT
cdr3_aa: CASSPAGFGTDTQYF

clone_size: once
v_call: TRBV14
d_call: NA
j_call: TRBJ2-5
cdr3_nt: TGTGCCAGCAGCCAAGGGGGGGGCCGATACAATGAGCAGTACTTC
cdr3_aa: CASSQGGGRYNEQYF

clone_size: few
v_call: TRBV5-5
d_call: NA
j_call: TRBJ2-7
cdr3_nt: TGTGCCAGCAGCTCTAACCCCAGGGCGACCGAGCAGTACTTC
cdr3_aa: CASSSNPRATEQYF

clone_size: NA
v_call: TRBV7-3
d_call: NA
j_call: TRBJ2-3
cdr3_nt: TGTGCCAGCAGCAACGCCCCACCAGATACGCAGTATTTT
cdr3_aa: CASSNAPPDTQYF

clone_size: NA
v_call: TRBV6-1
d_call: TRBD2
j_call: TRBJ2-7
cdr3_nt: TGTGCCTGCGGGACTAGCGGGAGATCCTACGAGCAGTACTTC
cdr3_aa: CACGTSGRSYEQYF